The source of this TCR beta chain is a study of cytomegalovirus exposure and HLA in healthy donors. Study-wide points: Relative to equally common others, HLA-associated TCR beta chains showed greater clonal expansion in a later analysis.

Points on this clone: What it recognizes is unknown.

With 2 bases clipped from V and 3 bases from J, the junction kept 7 bases outside the gene matches. CDR1 is MNHEY and CDR2 is SVGAGI in the germline V gene. The CDR3 totals 16 residues. PCR primers comprised 60 Vbeta and 13 Jbeta primers. Libraries were prepared by immunoSEQ multiplex PCR; TCRdb keeps only in-frame clonotypes and omits some of them. The table has around 150,000 clones, about 80% seen once. This rearrangement joins TRBV6-5 to TRBJ2-7; 10 positions match TRBD1. The sequencing input was PBMCs. The receptor was derived from a woman younger than 45 in good health and CMV-seronegative. CDR3 DNA: TGTGCCAGCAGTTACGCGGGGACAGGGGAATTCTACGAGCAGTACTTC. As protein: CASSYAGTGEFYEQYF.